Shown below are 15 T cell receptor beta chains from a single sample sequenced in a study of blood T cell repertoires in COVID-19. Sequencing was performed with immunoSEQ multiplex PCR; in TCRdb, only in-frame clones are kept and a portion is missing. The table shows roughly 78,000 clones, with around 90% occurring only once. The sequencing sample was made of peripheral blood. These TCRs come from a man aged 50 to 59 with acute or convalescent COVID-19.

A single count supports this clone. This chain's CDR3 is CASSLRTGGLEKLFF. CDR3 coding DNA: TGTGCCAGCTCACTTAGGACAGGGGGACTTGAAAAACTGTTTTTT. This chain uses TRBV18 with TRBJ1-4; 10 bases agree with TRBD1. The V gene's germline CDR1 is KGHSH and CDR2 LQKENI. J was trimmed by 7 bases and V by 4 bases; bases with no gene match: 6. This CDR3 region has 15 residues.

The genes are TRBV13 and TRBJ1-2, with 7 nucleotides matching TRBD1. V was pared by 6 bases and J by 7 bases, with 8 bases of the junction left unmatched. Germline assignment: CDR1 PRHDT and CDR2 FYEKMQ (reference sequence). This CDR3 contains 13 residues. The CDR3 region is CASRERQGRGYTF. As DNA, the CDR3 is TGTGCCAGCAGAGAGAGACAGGGTCGTGGCTACACCTTC.

CDR3 DNA: TGCGCCAGCAGCCAAGGGACAGTACAAGAGACCCAGTACTTC. Encoded protein: CASSQGTVQETQYF. The chain has TRBV4-1 and TRBJ2-5, with D perhaps matching TRBD1 (6 bases). The germline CDR1 and CDR2 sequences are MGHRA and YSYEKL. The CDR3 is 14 residues long. Trimming left V 1 base short and J 2 bases short, with 8 bases between.

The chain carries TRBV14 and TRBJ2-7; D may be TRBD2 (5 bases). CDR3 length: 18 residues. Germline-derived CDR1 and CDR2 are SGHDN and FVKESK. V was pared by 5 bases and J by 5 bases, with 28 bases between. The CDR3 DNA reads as TGTGCCAGCAGCGAACGATCTCTTTTTGGGTTAGCAGCGGACGAGCAGTACTTC. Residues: CASSERSLFGLAADEQYF.

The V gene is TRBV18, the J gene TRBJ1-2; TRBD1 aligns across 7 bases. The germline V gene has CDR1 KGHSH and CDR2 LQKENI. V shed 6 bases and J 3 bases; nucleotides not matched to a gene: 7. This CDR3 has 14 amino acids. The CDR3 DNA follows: TGTGCCAGCTCGAGCCGGGACAGCTACTATGGCTACACCTTC. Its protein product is CASSSRDSYYGYTF.

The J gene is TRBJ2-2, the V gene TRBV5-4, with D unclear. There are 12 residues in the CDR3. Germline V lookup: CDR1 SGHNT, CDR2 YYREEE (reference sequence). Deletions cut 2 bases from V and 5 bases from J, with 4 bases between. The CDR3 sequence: CASSFGTGELFF. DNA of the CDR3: TGTGCCAGCAGCTTCGGGACCGGGGAGCTGTTTTTT.

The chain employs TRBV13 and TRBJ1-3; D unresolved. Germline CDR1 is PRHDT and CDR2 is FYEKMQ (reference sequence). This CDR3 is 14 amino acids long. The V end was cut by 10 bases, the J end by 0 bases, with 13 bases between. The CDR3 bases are TGTGCCACCCGTCCGTTCAGCTCTGGAAACACCATATATTTT. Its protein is CATRPFSSGNTIYF. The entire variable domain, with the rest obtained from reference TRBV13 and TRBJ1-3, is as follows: AAGVIQSPRHLIKEKRETATLKCYPIPRHDTVYWYQQGPGQDPQFLISFYEKMQSDKGSIPDRFSAQQFSDYHSELNMSSLELGDSALYFCATRPFSSGNTIYFGEGSWLTVV.

The CDR3 DNA sequence: TGTGCCATCAGTCCCGGGACAGGGGGCGGTTTCGATGGCTACACCTTC. As protein: CAISPGTGGGFDGYTF. The chain has TRBV10-3 and TRBJ1-2; 12 bases match TRBD1. CDR3 length equals 16 residues. With 5 bases clipped from V and 6 bases from J, the junction kept 10 bases outside the gene matches. CDR1 ENHRY and CDR2 SYGVKD come from the germline V gene.

Here the CDR3 DNA reads TGTGCCTGCTCCCGGACAGGGGGCAGGAACACCATATATTTT. Protein product: CACSRTGGRNTIYF. V and J are TRBV19 and TRBJ1-3; 11 nucleotides agree with TRBD1. The CDR3 runs to 14 residues. V was pared by 11 bases and J by 7 bases, with 10 bases of the junction left unmatched. Germline V gives CDR1 LNHDA, CDR2 SQIVND (reference sequence).

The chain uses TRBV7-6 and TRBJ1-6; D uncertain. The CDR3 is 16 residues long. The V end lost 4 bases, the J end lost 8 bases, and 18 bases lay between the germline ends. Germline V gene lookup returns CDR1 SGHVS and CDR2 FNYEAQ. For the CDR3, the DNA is TGTGCCAGCAGCTCTACGGCGGCGTCCTCTGATTCACCCCTCCACTTT. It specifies CASSSTAASSDSPLHF. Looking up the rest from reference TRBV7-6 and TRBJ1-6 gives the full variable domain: GAGVSQSPRYKVTKRGQDVALRCDPISGHVSLYWYRQALGQGPEFLTYFNYEAQQDKSGLPNDRFSAERPEGSISTLTIQRTEQRDSAMYRCASSSTAASSDSPLHFGNGTRLTVT.

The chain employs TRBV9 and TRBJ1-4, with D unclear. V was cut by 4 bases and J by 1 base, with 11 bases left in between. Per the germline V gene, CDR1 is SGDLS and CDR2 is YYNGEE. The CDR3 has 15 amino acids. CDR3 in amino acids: CASSPPPGTNEKLFF. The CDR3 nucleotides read TGTGCCAGCAGCCCCCCCCCGGGAACTAATGAAAAACTGTTTTTT.

The CDR3 region has the DNA TGTGCCATCAGTGGTGACGACAGGGGAGATAATGAAAAACTGTTTTTT. Translation: CAISGDDRGDNEKLFF. The chain has TRBV10-3 and TRBJ1-4; 8 bases map to TRBD1. In germline, CDR1 is ENHRY, CDR2 SYGVKD. This CDR3 has 16 amino acids. V gave up 4 bases and J gave up 4 bases; unmatched junction bases: 8.

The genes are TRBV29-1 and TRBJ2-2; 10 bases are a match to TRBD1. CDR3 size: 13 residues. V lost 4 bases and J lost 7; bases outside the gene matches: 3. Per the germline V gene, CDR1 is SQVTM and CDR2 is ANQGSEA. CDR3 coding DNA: TGCAGCGTTGGGGACAGGGGCAACGGGGAGCTGTTTTTT. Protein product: CSVGDRGNGELFF.

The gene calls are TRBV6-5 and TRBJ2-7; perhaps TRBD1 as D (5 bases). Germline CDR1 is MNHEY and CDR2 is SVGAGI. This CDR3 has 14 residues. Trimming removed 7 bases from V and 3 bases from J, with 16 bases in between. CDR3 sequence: CASNKNSGIYEQYF. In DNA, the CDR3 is TGTGCCAGCAATAAGAACTCAGGGATCTACGAGCAGTACTTC.

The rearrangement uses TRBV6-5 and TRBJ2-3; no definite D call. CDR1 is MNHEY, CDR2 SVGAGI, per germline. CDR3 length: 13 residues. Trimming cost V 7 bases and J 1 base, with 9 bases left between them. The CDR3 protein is CASTETGTDTQYF. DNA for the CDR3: TGTGCCAGCACCGAGACTGGCACAGATACGCAGTATTTT.